Each of the 17 T cell receptor beta chains below was sequenced from the same sample in a study of human CD8 memory T cell subsets. By UMI-labeled 5' RACE, the TCR beta libraries were made. Using the 5' RACE reads, TCRdb records one entry per CDR3 protein without DNA. The sample has about 4,700 distinct CDR3 sequences. Input material: CD8+ T cells from PBMCs. The receptors come from a human donor in good health.

The J gene is TRBJ2-1, the V gene TRBV5-6; as DNA is missing, the TRBD2 call by TCRdb cannot be tested. This CDR3 spans 17 amino acids. Germline loops: CDR1 SGHDT, CDR2 YYEEEE. CDR3 sequence reads: CASSPWTSGRGYNEQFF.

Judged by frequency, this clonotype is medium-sized. The chain couples TRBV10-3 to TRBJ2-2; with no DNA, the TCRdb D assignment of TRBD1 cannot be verified. Germline V gene sequence: CDR1 ENHRY, CDR2 SYGVKD. The CDR3 covers 14 residues. CDR3 residues: CATAGTADTGELFF.

The chain uses TRBV15 and TRBJ2-1; the D gene TCRdb calls, TRBD1, cannot be checked with no DNA. The CDR3 extends over 15 amino acids. The germline V gene has CDR1 LNHNV and CDR2 YYDKDF (reference sequence). CDR3 sequence reads: CATSRGQGDFNEQFF.

J is TRBJ2-1 and V is TRBV20-1. The V gene's germline CDR1 is DFQATT and CDR2 SNEGSKA (reference sequence). CDR3 length: 14 amino acids. CDR3 in amino acids: CSARTPSDYNEQFF.

The chain carries TRBV2 and TRBJ2-2; no DNA is available, so the TRBD2 call from TCRdb remains unchecked. The CDR3 is 13 amino acids. Germline V gene lookup returns CDR1 SNHLY and CDR2 FYNNEI. CDR3 protein: CARGDLGTGELFF.

J is TRBJ2-2 and V is TRBV7-8; TCRdb selects TRBD1, and the lack of DNA leaves this call unchecked. Germline V gives CDR1 SGHVS, CDR2 FQNEAQ. This CDR3 comprises 15 residues. CDR3 in amino acids: CASSLNPPMGGELFF.

The chain employs TRBV5-6 and TRBJ2-2; TCRdb selects TRBD1, and the lack of DNA leaves this call unchecked. The germline CDR1 and CDR2 sequences are SGHDT and YYEEEE. This CDR3 comprises 15 residues. This CDR3 is CASSAAGAALGELFF.

This clonotype is classed as medium-sized by frequency. The chain carries TRBV29-1 and TRBJ1-1; TCRdb picks TRBD1, but there is no DNA to check that call. Per the germline V gene, CDR1 is SQVTM and CDR2 is ANQGSEA. The length of the CDR3 is 11 residues. The CDR3 loop reads CSGRGNTEAFF. The full variable domain, its missing parts supplied by reference TRBV29-1 and TRBJ1-1, is SAVISQKPSRDICQRGTSLTIQCQVDSQVTMMFWYRQQPGQSLTLIATANQGSEATYESGFVIDKFPISRPNLTFSTLTVSNMSPEDSSIYLCSGRGNTEAFFGQGTRLTVV.

The V call is TRBV20-1, the J call TRBJ2-4; TCRdb's D call of TRBD2 is untestable without DNA. The CDR3 extends over 15 amino acids. Germline V gene lookup returns CDR1 DFQATT and CDR2 SNEGSKA (reference sequence). The CDR3 loop reads CSASNLAGSKNIQYF.

V is TRBV7-6 and J is TRBJ2-1. The CDR3 spans 14 residues. Germline V gene sequence: CDR1 SGHVS, CDR2 FNYEAQ. CDR3: CASSLAGAANEQFF.

V usage is TRBV7-9 and J usage is TRBJ2-1; the D call from TCRdb, TRBD1, cannot be confirmed without DNA. Germline V gene sequence: CDR1 SEHNR, CDR2 FQNEAQ (reference sequence). The CDR3 is made up of 13 amino acids. CDR3: CASSSGTYNEQFF.

V and J are TRBV28 and TRBJ1-3. The length of the CDR3 is 14 residues. Per germline, CDR1 MDHEN and CDR2 SYDVKM. CDR3 region: CASSWRGEGNTIYF.

V is TRBV7-8 and J is TRBJ2-3; TCRdb designates TRBD1, a call that cannot be tested without DNA. The germline CDR1 and CDR2 sequences are SGHVS and FQNEAQ. This CDR3 comprises 15 residues. This chain's CDR3 is CASSWSRGGTDTQYF.

This chain links TRBV24-1 with TRBJ2-1; TCRdb proposes TRBD2, but this gene call is untestable without DNA. The CDR3 loop spans 18 amino acids. Germline V gene sequence: CDR1 KGHDR, CDR2 SFDVKD. CDR3 amino acids: CATSAPRTSGSFYNEQFF.

The chain's CDR3 is CASSPELQGLYTDTQYF. V usage is TRBV6-5 and J usage is TRBJ2-3; absent DNA, TCRdb's TRBD1 call cannot be checked. CDR1 is MNHEY and CDR2 is SVGAGI in the germline V gene. CDR3 length: 17 residues.

The chain carries TRBV20-1 and TRBJ2-1. Germline CDR1 reads DFQATT; CDR2 reads SNEGSKA (reference sequence). The CDR3 has 16 residues. Here the CDR3 reads CSARDYLGRSNNEQFF.

Its frequency marks this clonotype as medium-sized. The gene calls are TRBV20-1 and TRBJ2-2; the D gene TCRdb calls, TRBD1, cannot be checked with no DNA. The CDR3 consists of 16 residues. Germline CDR1 DFQATT, CDR2 SNEGSKA (reference sequence). The CDR3 spells CSAGGRRGQITGELFF.